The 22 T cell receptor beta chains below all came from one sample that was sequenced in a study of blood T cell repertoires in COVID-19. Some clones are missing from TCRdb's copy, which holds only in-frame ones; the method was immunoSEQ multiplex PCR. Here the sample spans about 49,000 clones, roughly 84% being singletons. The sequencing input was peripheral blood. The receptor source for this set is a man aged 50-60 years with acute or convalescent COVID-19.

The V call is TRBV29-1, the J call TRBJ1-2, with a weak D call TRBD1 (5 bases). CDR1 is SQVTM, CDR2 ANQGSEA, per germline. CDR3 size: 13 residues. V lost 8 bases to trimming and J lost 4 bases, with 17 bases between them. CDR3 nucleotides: TGCAGCACCAGGGACTTCGAGCCCTATGGCTACACCTTC. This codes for CSTRDFEPYGYTF. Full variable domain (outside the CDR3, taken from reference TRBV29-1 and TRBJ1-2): SAVISQKPSRDICQRGTSLTIQCQVDSQVTMMFWYRQQPGQSLTLIATANQGSEATYESGFVIDKFPISRPNLTFSTLTVSNMSPEDSSIYLCSTRDFEPYGYTFGSGTRLTVV.

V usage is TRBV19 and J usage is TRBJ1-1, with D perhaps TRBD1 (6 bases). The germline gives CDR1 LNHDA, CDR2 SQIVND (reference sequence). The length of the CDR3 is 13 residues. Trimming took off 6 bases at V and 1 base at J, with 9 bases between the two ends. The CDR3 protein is CASSGQQNTEAFF. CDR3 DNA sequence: TGTGCCAGTAGCGGACAGCAGAACACTGAAGCTTTCTTT.

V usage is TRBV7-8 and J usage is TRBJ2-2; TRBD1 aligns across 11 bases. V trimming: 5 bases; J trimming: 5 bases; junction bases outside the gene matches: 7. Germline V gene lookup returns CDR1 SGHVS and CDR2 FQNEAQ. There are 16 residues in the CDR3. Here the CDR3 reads CASSDRTGGLTGELFF. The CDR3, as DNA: TGTGCCAGCAGCGACCGGACAGGGGGCTTGACCGGGGAGCTGTTTTTT.

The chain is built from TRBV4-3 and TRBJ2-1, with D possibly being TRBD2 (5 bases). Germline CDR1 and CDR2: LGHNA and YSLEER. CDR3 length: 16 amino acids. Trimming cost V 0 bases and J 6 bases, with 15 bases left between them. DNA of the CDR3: TGCGCCAGCAGCCAAGATACATTCGGCGGGCCCAATGAGCAGTTCTTC. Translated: CASSQDTFGGPNEQFF.

Here the CDR3 reads CASSLESAGPYEQYF. The CDR3 DNA sequence: TGCGCCAGCAGCTTGGAGTCGGCGGGTCCCTACGAGCAGTACTTC. The chain uses TRBV5-1 and TRBJ2-7; the D gene is possibly TRBD2 (5 bases). This CDR3 region has 15 residues. V lost 0 bases and J 2 bases, leaving 12 bases between the germline ends. Germline-derived CDR1 and CDR2 are SGHRS and YFSETQ. The full variable domain, its missing parts supplied by reference TRBV5-1 and TRBJ2-7, is KAGVTQTPRYLIKTRGQQVTLSCSPISGHRSVSWYQQTPGQGLQFLFEYFSETQRNKGNFPGRFSGRQFSNSRSEMNVSTLELGDSALYLCASSLESAGPYEQYFGPGTRLTVT.

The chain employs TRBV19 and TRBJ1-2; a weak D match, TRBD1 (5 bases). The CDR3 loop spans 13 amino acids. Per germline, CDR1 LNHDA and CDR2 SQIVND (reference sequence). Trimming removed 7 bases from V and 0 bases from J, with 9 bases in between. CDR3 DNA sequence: TGTGCCAGTAACGGGGGTTCTAACTATGGCTACACCTTC. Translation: CASNGGSNYGYTF.

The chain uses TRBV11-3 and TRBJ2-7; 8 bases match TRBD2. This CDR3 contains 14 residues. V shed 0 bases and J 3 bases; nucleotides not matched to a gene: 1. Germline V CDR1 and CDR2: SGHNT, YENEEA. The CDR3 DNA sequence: TGTGCCAGCAGCTTAGAGGGGACTAGCTACGAGCAGTACTTC. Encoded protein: CASSLEGTSYEQYF.

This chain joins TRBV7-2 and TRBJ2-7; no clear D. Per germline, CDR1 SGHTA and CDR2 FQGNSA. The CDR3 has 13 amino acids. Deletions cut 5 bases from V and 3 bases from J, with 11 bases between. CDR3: CASSLRLGYEQYF. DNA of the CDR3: TGTGCCAGCAGCCTCAGACTCGGCTACGAGCAGTACTTC.

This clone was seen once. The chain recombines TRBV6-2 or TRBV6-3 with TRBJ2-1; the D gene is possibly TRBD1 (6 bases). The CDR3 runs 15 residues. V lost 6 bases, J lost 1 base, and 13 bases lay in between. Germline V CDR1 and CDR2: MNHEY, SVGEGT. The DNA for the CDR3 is TGTGCCAGCAGCTCGATAGGGGGTTCCTACAATGAGCAGTTCTTC. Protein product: CASSSIGGSYNEQFF.

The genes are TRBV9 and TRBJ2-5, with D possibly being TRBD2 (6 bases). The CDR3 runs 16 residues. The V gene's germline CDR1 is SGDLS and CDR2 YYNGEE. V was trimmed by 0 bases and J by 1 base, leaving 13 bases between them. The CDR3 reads CASSVANGGGQETQYF. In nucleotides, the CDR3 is TGTGCCAGCAGCGTAGCCAACGGGGGAGGCCAAGAGACCCAGTACTTC.

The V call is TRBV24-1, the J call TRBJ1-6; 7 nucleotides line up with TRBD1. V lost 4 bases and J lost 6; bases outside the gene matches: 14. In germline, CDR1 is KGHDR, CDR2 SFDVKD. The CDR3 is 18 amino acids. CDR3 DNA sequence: TGTGCCACCAGTGAGCCACATCGACCGGGACAGAGTAATTCACCCCTCCACTTT. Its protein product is CATSEPHRPGQSNSPLHF.

The CDR3, as DNA: TGCGCCAGCAGCCAAGGATACGGGGGGGGTTTTAGTGAGCAGTTCTTC. Protein: CASSQGYGGGFSEQFF. J is TRBJ2-1 and V is TRBV4-3; 8 bases are shared with TRBD2. Germline lookup yields CDR1 LGHNA and CDR2 YSLEER. The V and J ends lost 1 base and 9 bases, in that order; junction bases with no gene match: 11. The CDR3 has 16 residues.

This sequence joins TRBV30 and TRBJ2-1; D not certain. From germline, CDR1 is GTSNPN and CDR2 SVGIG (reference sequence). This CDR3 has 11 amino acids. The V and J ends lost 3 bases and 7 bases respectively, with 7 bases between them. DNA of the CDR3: TGTGCCTGGAGCCCGGAGAATGAGCAGTTCTTC. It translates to CAWSPENEQFF.

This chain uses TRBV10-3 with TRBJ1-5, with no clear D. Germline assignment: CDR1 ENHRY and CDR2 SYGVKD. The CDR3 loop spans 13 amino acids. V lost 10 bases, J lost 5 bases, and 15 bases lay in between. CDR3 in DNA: TGTGCCACGCAACCGGGATTCGATCAGCCCCAGCATTTT. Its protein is CATQPGFDQPQHF.

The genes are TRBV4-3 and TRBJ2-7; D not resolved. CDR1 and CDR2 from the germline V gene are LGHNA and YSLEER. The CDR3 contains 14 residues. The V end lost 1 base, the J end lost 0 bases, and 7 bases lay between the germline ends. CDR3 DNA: TGCGCCAGCAGCCAAGCATGGAGCTCCTACGAGCAGTACTTC. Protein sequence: CASSQAWSSYEQYF.

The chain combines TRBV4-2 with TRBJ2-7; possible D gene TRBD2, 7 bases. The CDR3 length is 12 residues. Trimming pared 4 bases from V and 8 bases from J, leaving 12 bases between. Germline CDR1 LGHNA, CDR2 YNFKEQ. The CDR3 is CASSPGGQKQYF. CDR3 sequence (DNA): TGTGCCAGCAGCCCCGGGGGGCAAAAGCAGTACTTC.

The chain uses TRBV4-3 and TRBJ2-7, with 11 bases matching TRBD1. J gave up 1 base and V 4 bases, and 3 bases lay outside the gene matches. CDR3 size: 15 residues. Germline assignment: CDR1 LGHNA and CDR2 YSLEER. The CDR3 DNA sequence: TGCGCCAGCAGCCCGGGGACAGGGGGGTCCTACGAGCAGTACTTC. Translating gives CASSPGTGGSYEQYF.

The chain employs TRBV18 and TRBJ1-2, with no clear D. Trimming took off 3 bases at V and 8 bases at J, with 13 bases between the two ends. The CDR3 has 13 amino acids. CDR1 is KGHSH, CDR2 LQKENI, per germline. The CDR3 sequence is CASSPNGYGGYTF. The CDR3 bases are TGTGCCAGCTCACCGAACGGATACGGGGGCTACACCTTC.

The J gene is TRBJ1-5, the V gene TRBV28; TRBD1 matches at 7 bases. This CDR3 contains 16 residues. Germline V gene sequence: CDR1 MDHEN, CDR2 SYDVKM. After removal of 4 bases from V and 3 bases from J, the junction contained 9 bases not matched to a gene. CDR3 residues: CASSSYRGANNQPQHF. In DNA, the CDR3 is TGTGCCAGCAGTTCTTACAGGGGAGCGAACAATCAGCCCCAGCATTTT.

The CDR3 region has the DNA TGCGCCAGCAGCTTGGTCGTGGGAGAGGTGGGAAATGAGCAGTTCTTC. Residues: CASSLVVGEVGNEQFF. The rearrangement uses TRBV5-1 and TRBJ2-1, with D possibly being TRBD2 (5 bases). The V gene lost 0 bases and the J gene lost 7 bases, with 17 bases spanning the gap. The CDR3 spans 16 residues. Germline V gene sequence: CDR1 SGHRS, CDR2 YFSETQ. The whole variable domain, remainder taken from reference TRBV5-1 and TRBJ2-1, is KAGVTQTPRYLIKTRGQQVTLSCSPISGHRSVSWYQQTPGQGLQFLFEYFSETQRNKGNFPGRFSGRQFSNSRSEMNVSTLELGDSALYLCASSLVVGEVGNEQFFGPGTRLTVL.

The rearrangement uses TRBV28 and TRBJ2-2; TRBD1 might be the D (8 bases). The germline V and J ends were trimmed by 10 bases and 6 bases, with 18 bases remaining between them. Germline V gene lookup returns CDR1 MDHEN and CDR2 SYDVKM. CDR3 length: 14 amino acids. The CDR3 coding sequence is TGTGCCATACAGGGGGAGGGTAGCGCCGGGGAGCTGTTTTTT. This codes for CAIQGEGSAGELFF.

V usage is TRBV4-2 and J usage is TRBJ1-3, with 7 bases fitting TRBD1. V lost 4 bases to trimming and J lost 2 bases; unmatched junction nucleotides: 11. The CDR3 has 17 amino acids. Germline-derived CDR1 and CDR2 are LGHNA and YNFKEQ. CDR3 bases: TGTGCCAGCAGCCTCGTCTCGGGACAGAGGCCTGGAAACACCATATATTTT. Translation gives CASSLVSGQRPGNTIYF.